The present T cell receptor beta chain was sequenced within a study of T cell repertoires in cytomegalovirus infection (dated by TCRdb to the late 2010s). Concerning the study at large: Alongside well-studied HLA-B-restricted epitopes, the peptide stimulations were aimed at recently identified HLA-C-restricted CMV epitopes, whose presentation resists viral immunomodulation. Donor HLA type was relevant to the analysis, because carriage of CMV infection together with the matching HLA type was indicated by public TCR beta signatures.

Overall results and qualifications from the work: Cumulative frequency of public TCR beta family members discriminated carriers of CMV infection plus the relevant HLA type in this cohort and an independent approximately 370-donor cohort. The ex vivo response was dominated by HLA-C-restricted CMV-specific TCR beta clonotypes, and the single most frequent clonotype in two of eight donors was supplied by these HLA-C-restricted clonotypes.

Remarks on this clonotype: Its recognized antigen is unknown. The input lacks base qualities; no much larger clone sits a single base away.

Taken from the germline V gene, the CDR1 and CDR2 loops are SNHLY and FYNNEI. V sheds 5 bases and J sheds 4 bases, leaving 14 bases between their ends. Its CDR3 holds 15 amino acids, cysteine through phenylalanine. Of the read, only the CDR3 DNA is kept; its 45 bases are in frame from base 1. The sample was run on an Illumina HiSeq 1500. TCRdb reworked the public reads: Q25 trimming with fastp, MiXCR clone assembly, productive beta chains retained. Duplicate CDR3 protein sequences are folded into a single record with the most common DNA and genes. The sample table records about 220,000 distinct CDR3 sequences; around 40% of these occur just once. The top ten hold about 60% of the sample. The treatment or condition label, as the study defines it: in vitro stimulation with specific CMV peptide epitopes to enrich CMV-specific T cells.

The chain joins TRBV2 to TRBJ2-2, with TRBD2 perhaps the D gene, on 6 matching bases. The TCR comes from a human donor in good health (CMV status not recorded). Some clones in this sample may be carry-over from other donors' samples. Sequences were derived from CD8+ T cells from cultured PBMCs, sampled from culture after CMV antigen stimulation. The CDR3 reads as follows: CASSYGLNPTGELFF. The DNA is as follows: TGTGCCAGCAGTTATGGACTAAATCCCACCGGGGAGCTGTTTTTT.